The 18 T cell receptor beta chains presented below share a single source sample, sequenced in a study of vaccination and CD4 T cells after COVID-19 (dated by TCRdb to 2022 to 2024). These receptors are not linked to any known antigen. Reading the label with the study, this specimen's treatment or condition is: approximately nine-day PBMC culture with coronavirus spike peptide pools or control peptides (ViraFEST assay). Libraries were made using PCR. Sequencing was carried out with an Illumina iSeq 100. DNA from cultured CD4+ T cells was subjected to TCR sequencing with the Oncomine TCR Beta short-read assay at the Johns Hopkins FTIC core. TCRdb passed the public sequencing reads through fastp at Q25 and MiXCR, retaining productive beta sequences. Rows are combined by CDR3 protein, so each entry shows the most common genes and DNA. This sample comprises around 20,000 distinct CDR3 sequences, roughly 47% of them detected only once. Of the sample, about 13% is held by the ten largest clones.

The sample consisted of cultured CD4+ T cells from blood. These TCRs come from a human donor with COVID-19.

The rearrangement uses TRBV19 and TRBJ2-1; 9 nucleotides align to TRBD2. The CDR3 spans 16 residues. From germline, CDR1 is LNHDA and CDR2 SQIVND (reference sequence). The ends lost 5 bases at V and 2 bases at J; junction bases unmatched: 7. The chain's CDR3 is CASSPWTSVTYNEQFF. The CDR3 coding sequence is TGTGCCAGTAGTCCTTGGACTAGCGTAACCTACAATGAGCAGTTCTTC.

A note on this clonotype: A junction boundary mismatches the germline segment, possibly from a read error. The chain combines TRBV4-1 with TRBJ1-3, with D hard to call. CDR3 length: 12 residues. The germline V gene has CDR1 MGHRA and CDR2 YSYEKL. The CDR3, as DNA: TGCGCCAGCAGCCAAGCTGGGAACACCATATATTTT. It yields the protein CASSQAGNTIYF.

This clonotype was seen a handful of times. The rearrangement joins TRBV11-3 to TRBJ2-4, with unresolved D. Trimming cost V 3 bases and J 8 bases, with 11 bases left between them. CDR1 and CDR2 from the germline V gene are SGHNT and YENEEA. CDR3 length: 13 amino acids. CDR3 sequence reads: CASSLGRSDIQYF. CDR3 coding DNA: TGTGCCAGCAGCTTGGGAAGATCCGACATTCAGTACTTC.

The chain links TRBV6-4 to TRBJ2-5; the D gene is possibly TRBD1 (7 bases). Germline V gene sequence: CDR1 MRHNA, CDR2 SNTAGT. V lost 8 bases and J lost 1, with 20 bases in between. This CDR3 is 16 amino acids long. The CDR3 bases are TGTGCCAGCCCAGCAGGGGGGTGGGGACCCCAAGAGACCCAGTACTTC. As protein: CASPAGGWGPQETQYF.

The rearrangement joins TRBV5-1 to TRBJ2-7; D call uncertain. CDR3 length equals 15 residues. Looked up from germline, CDR1 is SGHRS and CDR2 is YFSETQ. V lost 0 bases, J lost 3 bases, and 13 bases lay in between. The CDR3 loop reads CASSLEGRTSYEQYF. CDR3 nucleotide sequence: TGCGCCAGCAGCTTGGAGGGTAGGACGAGCTACGAGCAGTACTTC.

This clonotype turned up a few times. The gene calls are TRBV6-8 and TRBJ2-5; D tentatively fits TRBD1 or TRBD2 (7 bases each). The CDR3 contains 14 residues. Per germline, CDR1 MNHGY and CDR2 SAAAGT. V was shortened by 6 bases and J by 7 bases, with 18 bases between the two germline ends. The CDR3 DNA sequence: TGTGCCAGCAGCTACCGCAGGGGGGGTGGGACCCAGTACTTC. Its translation is CASSYRRGGGTQYF.

The V gene is TRBV20-1, the J gene TRBJ1-1; TRBD1 aligns across 7 bases. Germline V CDR1 and CDR2: DFQATT, SNEGSKA (reference sequence). V gave up 0 bases and J gave up 2 bases; unmatched junction bases: 6. The CDR3 is 15 amino acids. CDR3 bases: TGCAGTGCTAGAGATCTGGCAGGGGGAAACACTGAAGCTTTCTTT. This encodes CSARDLAGGNTEAFF.

The chain uses TRBV6-1 and TRBJ2-7, with D tentatively TRBD1 or TRBD2 (5 bases each). The CDR3 sequence is 11 residues long. Germline V CDR1 and CDR2: MNHNS, SASEGT. Trimming took 8 bases from V and 2 from J, leaving 7 bases between them. The CDR3 region is CASRGAYEQYF. CDR3 nucleotides: TGTGCCAGCCGGGGCGCCTACGAGCAGTACTTC.

The chain joins TRBV6-1 to TRBJ1-6; D not certain. The V and J ends lost 6 bases and 7 bases respectively, with 10 bases between them. Germline CDR1 and CDR2: MNHNS and SASEGT. The CDR3 has 13 amino acids. As DNA, the CDR3 is TGTGCCAGCAGGGATACGGGCAATTCACCCCTCCACTTT. As protein: CASRDTGNSPLHF.

V is TRBV7-2 and J is TRBJ1-6, with TRBD1 matching 9 bases. Trimming took 3 bases from V and 7 from J; bases not matched to a gene: 4. Germline V gene data show CDR1 as SGHTA and CDR2 as FQGNSA. The CDR3 runs 15 residues. CDR3 bases: TGTGCCAGCAGCTTGGGACAGGGAGGGAATTCACCCCTCCACTTT. Protein product: CASSLGQGGNSPLHF.

This clonotype was counted once. The chain links TRBV18 to TRBJ1-1; D uncertain. The V and J ends lost 1 base and 1 base respectively, with 19 bases between them. This CDR3 has 18 residues. In germline, CDR1 is KGHSH, CDR2 LQKENI. CDR3 loop: CASSPLSPNGLRNTEAFF. CDR3 nucleotides: TGTGCCAGCTCACCACTCTCACCTAACGGGTTAAGGAACACTGAAGCTTTCTTT. The full variable domain, rest sourced from reference TRBV18 and TRBJ1-1, is NAGVMQNPRHLVRRRGQEARLRCSPMKGHSHVYWYRQLPEEGLKFMVYLQKENIIDESGMPKERFSAEFPKEGPSILRIQQVVRGDSAAYFCASSPLSPNGLRNTEAFFGQGTRLTVV.

This clonotype came up a few times. This sequence joins TRBV30 and TRBJ2-3, with D perhaps TRBD2 (6 bases). The CDR3 length is 14 residues. The germline gives CDR1 GTSNPN, CDR2 SVGIG (reference sequence). V shed 8 bases and J shed 0 bases, with 15 bases lying between them. The CDR3 region has the DNA TGTGCCCGGAATCCGGGACTGAGCACAGATACGCAGTATTTT. This gives the protein CARNPGLSTDTQYF.

The rearrangement links TRBV20-1 to TRBJ1-1; D may be TRBD1 (5 bases). V shed 4 bases and J shed 0 bases, with 18 bases lying between them. The CDR3 sequence is 16 residues long. CDR1 DFQATT and CDR2 SNEGSKA come from the germline V gene (reference sequence). CDR3 loop: CSAIRPGQGMNTEAFF. In DNA form, the CDR3 reads TGCAGTGCTATCCGACCGGGGCAGGGCATGAACACTGAAGCTTTCTTT.

The chain employs TRBV7-2 and TRBJ2-7, with 10 bases identical to TRBD2. V shed 1 base, J shed 4 bases, and the junction held 13 bases outside the gene matches. The CDR3 is 18 amino acids. CDR1 is SGHTA and CDR2 is FQGNSA in the germline V gene. The CDR3 nucleotides are TGTGCCAGCAGCTTAGTCGGGGTAACTAGCGGGGCGTATTACGAGCAGTACTTC. It is translated as CASSLVGVTSGAYYEQYF. Drawing the rest from reference TRBV7-2 and TRBJ2-7, the complete variable domain is GAGVSQSPSNKVTEKGKDVELRCDPISGHTALYWYRQSLGQGLEFLIYFQGNSAPDKSGLPSDRFSAERTGGSVSTLTIQRTQQEDSAVYLCASSLVGVTSGAYYEQYFGPGTRLTVT.

The chain couples TRBV24-1 to TRBJ2-2; 7 bases agree with TRBD1. With V trimmed by 5 bases and J by 2 bases, 1 base remained unmatched. Germline CDR1 KGHDR, CDR2 SFDVKD. The CDR3 is made up of 14 amino acids. As DNA, the CDR3 is TGTGCCACCAGTGGACAGGGAAACACCGGGGAGCTGTTTTTT. Its translation: CATSGQGNTGELFF.

The chain recombines TRBV12-3 or TRBV12-4 with TRBJ1-1; 7 bases map to TRBD1. This CDR3 is 15 amino acids long. Unmatched junction bases numbered 12, after V lost 7 bases and J lost 4 bases. Written as DNA, the CDR3 is TGTGCCAGCAAGGGGGCAGGGGGACGAGGCACTGAAGCTTTCTTT. Protein sequence: CASKGAGGRGTEAFF.

This clonotype turned up a few times. V usage is TRBV7-6 and J usage is TRBJ1-5; the match to TRBD1 covers 7 bases. The ends lost 1 base at V and 6 bases at J; junction bases unmatched: 6. CDR3 length: 15 residues. CDR1 is SGHVS and CDR2 is FNYEAQ in the germline V gene. CDR3 loop: CASSLDRGAGQPQHF. In DNA form, the CDR3 reads TGTGCCAGCAGCTTAGACAGGGGCGCAGGTCAGCCCCAGCATTTT.

This chain connects TRBV5-4 to TRBJ2-3; TRBD1 aligns across 7 bases. CDR1 is SGHNT and CDR2 is YYREEE in the germline V gene (reference sequence). V lost 3 bases, J lost 3 bases, and 4 bases stayed unmatched. This CDR3 has 14 residues. CDR3 sequence reads: CASSSEQGTDTQYF. As DNA, the CDR3 is TGTGCCAGCAGCTCGGAACAGGGGACAGATACGCAGTATTTT.